This T cell receptor beta chain was captured by sequencing in a study of control samples from healthy donors and cancer patients. The protocol was immunoSEQ multiplex PCR, while the TCRdb copy is restricted to in-frame clones and leaves out a portion. Of approximately 44,000 clones detected, about three quarters appear once; the ten largest clones hold over 15%. The CDR3 sequence is 15 residues long. V was pared by 7 bases and J by 5 bases, with 13 bases of the junction left unmatched. Germline V gives CDR1 MDHEN, CDR2 SYDVKM. The chain employs TRBV28 and TRBJ2-5, with 7 nucleotides matching TRBD2. This TCR was sampled from a male donor with melanoma. Specimen: formalin-fixed, paraffin-embedded tissue. The CDR3 nucleotides are TGTGCCAGCACCCTTCGACTAGCCGGGCTCGAGACCCAGTACTTC. This gives the protein CASTLRLAGLETQYF.